The clone carrying this T cell receptor (beta chain) was seen a handful of times. This sample was included in a study of T-cell reconstitution after alpha-beta-depleted transplantation in children. The CDR3 consists of 14 residues. V lost 2 bases, J lost 5 bases, and 12 bases lay in between. Germline V gene data show CDR1 as WSHSY and CDR2 as SAAADI. TCRbeta library preparation incorporated unique molecular identifiers. TCRdb processed the PCR reads anew with MiXCR; each CDR3 protein has one entry. The sample lists approximately 390,000 distinct CDR3 sequences, approximately 11% seen once, with nearly 5.5% in the top ten.

This sequence originates from a human donor who donated a stem cell graft to a child with acute myeloid leukemia. This specimen was PBMCs from the stem cell graft donor, taken from the stem cell graft. The chain carries TRBV10-2 and TRBJ2-5; TRBD2 might be the D (6 bases). CDR3 nucleotides: TGCGCCAGCAGTGAGAGGCGGGGTGGGGAGACCCAGTACTTC. Its protein product is CASSERRGGETQYF.